The next 11 T cell receptor beta chains were all read from a single sample in a study of a mutant IDH1 vaccine in newly diagnosed glioma. What these receptors recognize is not known. Some clones are missing from TCRdb's copy, which holds only in-frame ones; the method was immunoSEQ multiplex PCR. The repertoire holds over 55,000 clones, 80% to 85% seen once, with about 8.1% in the top ten. Documented time point: week 23, last vaccination. Vaccinated patients received 300 ug of mutant IDH1 20-mer peptide per dose, with topical imiquimod. Sequenced material: PBMCs, taken from a glioma patient whose treatment included an IDH1 peptide vaccine. These receptors were obtained from a woman in her forties with glioma. Some clones in this sample may be carry-over from other donors' samples.

The rearrangement joins TRBV6-5 to TRBJ2-5; a possible D gene is TRBD1 (5 bases). CDR3 length equals 15 residues. The V end was cut by 0 bases, the J end by 5 bases, with 13 bases between. Germline V gives CDR1 MNHEY, CDR2 SVGAGI. The CDR3 protein is CASSYSTLGQETQYF. CDR3 sequence (DNA): TGTGCCAGCAGTTACTCGACGTTGGGGCAGGAGACCCAGTACTTC.

The J gene is TRBJ2-5, the V gene TRBV3-1 (or the pseudogene TRBV3-2); D remains unclear. The CDR3 consists of 9 residues. V gave up 8 bases and J gave up 4 bases, with 2 bases separating them. The germline gives CDR1 LGHDT, CDR2 YNNKEL (reference sequence). CDR3 sequence: CASGETQYF. The CDR3, as DNA: TGTGCCAGCGGAGAGACCCAGTACTTC.

The V and J genes are TRBV9 and TRBJ2-7; weak D call: TRBD1 (6 bases). V lost 1 base to trimming and J lost 4 bases, with 15 bases between them. This CDR3 is built from 15 residues. Germline CDR1 is SGDLS and CDR2 is YYNGEE. CDR3 protein: CASSVSPSQGYEQYF. The DNA for the CDR3 is TGTGCCAGCAGCGTATCCCCTTCACAGGGATACGAGCAGTACTTC.

V usage is TRBV18 and J usage is TRBJ1-2, with D hard to call. Germline CDR1 reads KGHSH; CDR2 reads LQKENI. V shed 2 bases and J shed 5 bases, with 6 bases lying between them. CDR3 length: 12 amino acids. Here the CDR3 DNA reads TGTGCCAGCTCACCAGGCGGTTATGGCTACACCTTC. It yields the protein CASSPGGYGYTF. The variable domain in full, with the rest retrieved from reference TRBV18 and TRBJ1-2, is NAGVMQNPRHLVRRRGQEARLRCSPMKGHSHVYWYRQLPEEGLKFMVYLQKENIIDESGMPKERFSAEFPKEGPSILRIQQVVRGDSAAYFCASSPGGYGYTFGSGTRLTVV.

The chain links TRBV28 to TRBJ1-1, with D tentatively TRBD1 (6 bases). The CDR3 is 14 residues long. Trimming removed 5 bases from V and 4 bases from J, with 14 bases in between. From germline, CDR1 is MDHEN and CDR2 SYDVKM. Here the CDR3 reads CASSGQSLTTEAFF. In DNA form, the CDR3 reads TGTGCCAGCAGTGGACAGTCCTTGACCACTGAAGCTTTCTTT.

This clone came up a few times. In nucleotides, the CDR3 is TGTGCCAGTAGTACTGAATACAATGAGCAGTTCTTC. Amino acid sequence: CASSTEYNEQFF. The rearrangement uses TRBV19 and TRBJ2-1; no clear D gene. CDR3 length equals 12 residues. The V end was cut by 4 bases, the J end by 4 bases, with 5 bases between. Germline V CDR1 and CDR2: LNHDA, SQIVND (reference sequence).

Details on this clone: The junction departs from the called germline gene at one end, perhaps through a read error. V is TRBV7-7 and J is TRBJ2-2, with 8 bases fitting TRBD2. This CDR3 contains 15 residues. Germline CDR1 and CDR2: SSHAT and FNYEAQ (reference sequence). CDR3 DNA sequence: TGTGCTAGCAGCCCGGGGGGGCCGGGAACCGGGGAGCTGTTTTTT. Translation: CASSPGGPGTGELFF.

The chain recombines TRBV9 with TRBJ1-5, with TRBD1 matching 10 bases. There are 17 residues in the CDR3. Germline V gene lookup returns CDR1 SGDLS and CDR2 YYNGEE. The V and J ends lost 7 bases and 7 bases, in that order; junction bases with no gene match: 17. The CDR3 DNA sequence: TGTGCCAGCTCCCCTGGGGTCGGGACAGGGGTAGAGCAGCCCCAGCATTTT. This encodes CASSPGVGTGVEQPQHF.

This clone has only one observation. The genes are TRBV10-2 and TRBJ2-7, with 8 bases matching TRBD1. Germline loops: CDR1 WSHSY, CDR2 SAAADI. V shed 8 bases, J shed 2 bases, and the junction held 11 bases outside the gene matches. This CDR3 has 15 residues. This chain's CDR3 is CASLATPGQAYEQYF. The CDR3 nucleotides are TGCGCCAGCCTAGCTACACCGGGACAGGCCTACGAGCAGTACTTC.

The genes are TRBV2 and TRBJ1-6; 7 bases are shared with TRBD1. V trimming: 6 bases; J trimming: 5 bases; junction bases outside the gene matches: 7. Germline loops: CDR1 SNHLY, CDR2 FYNNEI. The CDR3 has 15 amino acids. CDR3 DNA: TGTGCCAGCAGATCACAGGGGAGGGATAATTCACCCCTCCACTTT. Protein sequence: CASRSQGRDNSPLHF.

V is TRBV9 and J is TRBJ2-7, with 9 bases fitting TRBD1. Germline assignment: CDR1 SGDLS and CDR2 YYNGEE. The CDR3 length is 16 residues. The V and J ends lost 3 bases and 2 bases, in that order; junction bases with no gene match: 9. CDR3 bases: TGTGCCAGCAGCGCGAGAGACGGGACAGGGACCTACGAGCAGTACTTC. Its protein is CASSARDGTGTYEQYF.